A single sample gave rise to the 10 T cell receptor beta chains below, sequenced in a study of T-cell reconstitution after alpha-beta-depleted transplantation in children. Unique molecular identifiers were used to barcode this TCRbeta library. TCRdb passed the PCR reads through MiXCR, listing each CDR3 protein once. The table includes over 150,000 distinct CDR3 sequences, approximately 6.8% detected once. The sample consisted of PBMCs, taken before TCRalphabeta/CD19-depleted stem cell transplant. The receptors come from a girl in the first two years of life with combined immunodeficiency, due to receive a stem cell transplant.

The sample holds many counts of this clonotype. The chain's CDR3 is CSARAVGEGYSYNEQFF. The CDR3 bases are TGCAGTGCTAGAGCGGTGGGGGAAGGTTACTCTTACAATGAGCAGTTCTTC. V is TRBV20-1 and J is TRBJ2-1; TRBD1 or TRBD2 may be the D gene (5 bases each). Trimming took off 1 base at V and 4 bases at J, with 20 bases between the two ends. The CDR3 length is 17 residues. Germline V gives CDR1 DFQATT, CDR2 SNEGSKA (reference sequence).

This clonotype was recorded at least ten times. V and J are TRBV29-1 and TRBJ2-7; weak D call: TRBD2 (6 bases). The V end was cut by 7 bases, the J end by 2 bases, with 15 bases between. This CDR3 comprises 13 residues. Germline lookup yields CDR1 SQVTM and CDR2 ANQGSEA. CDR3 in DNA: TGCAGCGGAAGGGACTCAGGCACCTACGAGCAGTACTTC. Translation gives CSGRDSGTYEQYF.

This clonotype was seen repeatedly, ten times or more. The V and J genes are TRBV20-1 and TRBJ2-7; 12 bases line up with TRBD2. This CDR3 is built from 16 residues. J gave up 2 bases and V 3 bases, and 8 bases lay outside the gene matches. In germline, CDR1 is DFQATT, CDR2 SNEGSKA (reference sequence). This CDR3 is CSARILAGGAPYEQYF. CDR3 nucleotide sequence: TGCAGTGCTAGGATACTAGCGGGAGGAGCCCCCTACGAGCAGTACTTC.

Many counts were recorded for this clonotype. The chain uses TRBV15 and TRBJ2-7, with D tentatively TRBD1 (6 bases). The germline gives CDR1 LNHNV, CDR2 YYDKDF (reference sequence). The CDR3 has 13 amino acids. The germline V and J ends were trimmed by 5 bases and 2 bases, with 10 bases remaining between them. The CDR3 spells CATSDRTTYEQYF. DNA for the CDR3: TGTGCCACCAGCGACAGGACAACCTACGAGCAGTACTTC.

This clonotype was found a few times. The chain carries TRBV4-2 and TRBJ2-3; no clear D. Per germline, CDR1 LGHNA and CDR2 YNFKEQ. The germline V and J ends were trimmed by 1 base and 4 bases, with 12 bases remaining between them. The CDR3 is 15 amino acids. This chain's CDR3 is CASSQVSPSPDTQYF. The DNA of the CDR3 is TGTGCCAGCAGCCAAGTCAGCCCGTCCCCAGATACGCAGTATTTT.

This clonotype was found a few times. The chain uses TRBV7-9 and TRBJ2-5; D is possibly TRBD1 (6 bases). The V end lost 5 bases, the J end lost 1 base, and 14 bases lay between the germline ends. The CDR3 runs to 15 residues. Germline V gene data show CDR1 as SEHNR and CDR2 as FQNEAQ (reference sequence). CDR3 nucleotides: TGTGCCAGCAGCCCTACAGGGTCGCCCCAAGAGACCCAGTACTTC. Residues: CASSPTGSPQETQYF.

This clonotype was seen ten or more times. The V and J genes are TRBV12-3 or TRBV12-4 and TRBJ1-2; a possible D gene is TRBD1 (5 bases). The CDR3 spans 15 residues. Trimming took off 6 bases at V and 8 bases at J, with 22 bases between the two ends. The CDR3 coding sequence is TGTGCCAGCAGACGGGGGACCTTAACTAGTTGGGGCTACACCTTC. It codes for CASRRGTLTSWGYTF.

This clonotype was seen more than once but under ten times. J is TRBJ2-3 and V is TRBV29-1; no reliable D call. Germline values: CDR1 SQVTM, CDR2 ANQGSEA. The CDR3 length is 12 residues. Deletions cut 4 bases from V and 0 bases from J, with 5 bases between. CDR3 nucleotide sequence: TGCAGCGTTGTTGGAAGCACAGATACGCAGTATTTT. This codes for CSVVGSTDTQYF.

This clonotype was recorded many times. This chain joins TRBV12-3 or TRBV12-4 and TRBJ2-1; TRBD1 matches 7 bases. J lost 4 bases, V lost 3 bases, and 6 bases had no gene match. This CDR3 spans 15 amino acids. CDR3 region: CASSLMGQFYNEQFF. The DNA for the CDR3 is TGTGCCAGCAGTTTGATGGGACAGTTTTACAATGAGCAGTTCTTC.

The chain employs TRBV18 and TRBJ2-5, with 10 nucleotides matching TRBD1. The J segment lost 2 bases and the V segment lost 6 bases, leaving 12 bases of the junction unmatched. Germline CDR1 is KGHSH and CDR2 is LQKENI. The CDR3 covers 17 residues. The CDR3 protein is CASSPYGQGGLQETQYF. CDR3 in DNA: TGTGCCAGCTCCCCATACGGACAGGGGGGACTACAAGAGACCCAGTACTTC.